This entry is about one TCR beta chain. The record originates from a study of cytomegalovirus exposure and HLA in healthy donors. Background on the study: Counted in an early data release were approximately 80 million unique TCRs from HLA-typed donors.

V lost 4 bases, J lost 8 bases, and 8 bases stayed unmatched. CDR3 length equals 14 residues. Per germline, CDR1 SGHRS and CDR2 YFSETQ. Amplification used 60 Vbeta primers and 13 Jbeta primers. Method: immunoSEQ multiplex PCR; TCRdb's copy keeps in-frame clones and lacks some. In the table there are over 35,000 clones, about 80% of which are singletons. The sequenced material came from PBMCs. The gene calls are TRBV5-1 and TRBJ2-1, with 8 bases aligning to TRBD1. The TCR originated in a man younger than 45 in good health and CMV-seronegative. CDR3 residues: CASSLLPGGDEQFF. The DNA of the CDR3 is TGCGCCAGCAGCCTACTCCCAGGGGGCGATGAGCAGTTCTTC.